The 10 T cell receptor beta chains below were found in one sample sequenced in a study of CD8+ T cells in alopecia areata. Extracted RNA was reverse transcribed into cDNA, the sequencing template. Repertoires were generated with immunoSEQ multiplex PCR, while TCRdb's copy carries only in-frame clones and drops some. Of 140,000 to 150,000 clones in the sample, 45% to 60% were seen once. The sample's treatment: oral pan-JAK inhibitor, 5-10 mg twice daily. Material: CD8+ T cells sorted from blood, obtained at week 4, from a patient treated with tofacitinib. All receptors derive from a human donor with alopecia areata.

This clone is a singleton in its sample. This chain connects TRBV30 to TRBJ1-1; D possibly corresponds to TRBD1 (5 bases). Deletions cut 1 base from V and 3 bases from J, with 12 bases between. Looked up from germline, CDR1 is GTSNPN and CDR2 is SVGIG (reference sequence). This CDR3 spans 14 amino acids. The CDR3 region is CAWSGRRGDTEAFF. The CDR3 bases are TGTGCCTGGAGTGGGAGGCGGGGCGACACTGAAGCTTTCTTT. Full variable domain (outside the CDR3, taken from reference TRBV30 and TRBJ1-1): SQTIHQWPATLVQPVGSPLSLECTVEGTSNPNLYWYRQAAGRGLQLLFYSVGIGQISSEVPQNLSASRPQDRQFILSSKKLLLSDSGFYLCAWSGRRGDTEAFFGQGTRLTVV.

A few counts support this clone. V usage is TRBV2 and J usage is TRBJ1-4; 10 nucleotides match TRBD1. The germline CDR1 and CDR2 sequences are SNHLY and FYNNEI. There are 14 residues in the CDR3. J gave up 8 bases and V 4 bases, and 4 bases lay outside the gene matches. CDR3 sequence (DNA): TGTGCCAGCAGTGGTGGGACAGGGGCCGAAAAACTGTTTTTT. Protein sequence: CASSGGTGAEKLFF. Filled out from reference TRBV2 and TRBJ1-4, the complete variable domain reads EPEVTQTPSHQVTQMGQEVILRCVPISNHLYFYWYRQILGQKVEFLVSFYNNEISEKSEIFDDQFSVERPDGSNFTLKIRSTKLEDSAMYFCASSGGTGAEKLFFGSGTQLSVL.

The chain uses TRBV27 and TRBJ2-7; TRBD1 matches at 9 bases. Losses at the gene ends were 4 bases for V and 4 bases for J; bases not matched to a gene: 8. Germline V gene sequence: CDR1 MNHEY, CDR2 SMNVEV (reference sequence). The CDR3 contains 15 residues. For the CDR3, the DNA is TGTGCCAGCAGTTCAATACAGGGGGCGGCATACGAGCAGTACTTC. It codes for CASSSIQGAAYEQYF.

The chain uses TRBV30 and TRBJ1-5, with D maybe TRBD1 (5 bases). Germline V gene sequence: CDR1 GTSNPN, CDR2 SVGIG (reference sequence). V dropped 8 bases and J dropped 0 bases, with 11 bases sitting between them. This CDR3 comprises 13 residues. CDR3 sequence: CAGARDSNQPQHF. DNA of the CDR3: TGTGCCGGAGCCAGGGATAGCAATCAGCCCCAGCATTTT.

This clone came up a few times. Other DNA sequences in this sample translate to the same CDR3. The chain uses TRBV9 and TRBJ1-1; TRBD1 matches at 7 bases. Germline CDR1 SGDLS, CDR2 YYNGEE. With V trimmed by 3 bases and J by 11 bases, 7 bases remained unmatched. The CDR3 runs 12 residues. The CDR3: CASSGQGLGAFF. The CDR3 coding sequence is TGTGCCAGCAGCGGACAGGGCTTGGGGGCTTTCTTT.

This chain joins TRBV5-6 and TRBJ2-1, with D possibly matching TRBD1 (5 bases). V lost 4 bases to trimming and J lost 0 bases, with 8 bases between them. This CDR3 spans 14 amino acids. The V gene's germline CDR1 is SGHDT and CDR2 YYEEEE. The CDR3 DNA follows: TGTGCCAGCAGCCTACAGGACTCCTACAATGAGCAGTTCTTC. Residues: CASSLQDSYNEQFF. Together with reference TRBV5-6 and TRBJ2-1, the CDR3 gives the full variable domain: DAGVTQSPTHLIKTRGQQVTLRCSPKSGHDTVSWYQQALGQGPQFIFQYYEEEERQRGNFPDRFSGHQFPNYSSELNVNALLLGDSALYLCASSLQDSYNEQFFGPGTRLTVL.

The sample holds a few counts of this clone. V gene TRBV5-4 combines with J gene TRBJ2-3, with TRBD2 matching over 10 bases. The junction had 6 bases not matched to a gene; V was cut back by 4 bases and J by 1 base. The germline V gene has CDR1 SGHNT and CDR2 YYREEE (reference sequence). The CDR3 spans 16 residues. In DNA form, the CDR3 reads TGTGCCAGCAGCCAAGATCTAGCGGGGGGCACAGATACGCAGTATTTT. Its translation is CASSQDLAGGTDTQYF.

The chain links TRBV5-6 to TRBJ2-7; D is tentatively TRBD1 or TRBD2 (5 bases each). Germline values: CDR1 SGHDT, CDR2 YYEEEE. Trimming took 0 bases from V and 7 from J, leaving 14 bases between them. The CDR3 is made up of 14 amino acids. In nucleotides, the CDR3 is TGTGCCAGCAGCTTGGGTTCGGGGCTGGGGGAGCAGTACTTC. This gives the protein CASSLGSGLGEQYF.

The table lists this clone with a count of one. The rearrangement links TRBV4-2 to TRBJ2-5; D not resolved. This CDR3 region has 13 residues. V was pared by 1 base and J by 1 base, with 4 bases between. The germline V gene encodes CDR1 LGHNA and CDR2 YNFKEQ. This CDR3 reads CASSQGSQETQYF. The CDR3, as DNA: TGTGCCAGCAGCCAAGGGTCCCAAGAGACCCAGTACTTC.

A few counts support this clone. The CDR3, as DNA: TGTGCCAGCAGTTTAACCATCCCGGGGGGTGGCGCAGATACGCAGTATTTT. This sequence encodes CASSLTIPGGGADTQYF. The rearrangement links TRBV27 to TRBJ2-3; 7 nucleotides line up with TRBD2. Germline loops: CDR1 MNHEY, CDR2 SMNVEV (reference sequence). The CDR3 has 17 residues. V dropped 2 bases and J dropped 4; count of bases not matched to a gene: 12.